A selection of T cell receptor beta chains follows, all from one sample in a study of T cells in Graves' hyperthyroidism and ophthalmopathy. TCRdb processed the multiplex PCR reads anew with MiXCR; each CDR3 protein has one entry. The table records about 600,000 distinct CDR3 sequences, approximately 15% of them present only once. The sequenced sample consisted of blood. The receptor set was obtained from a woman aged 35 to 49 with Graves' ophthalmopathy. Both conserved end residues are part of each CDR3. Each record gives: D gene, clone size, J gene, V gene, CDR3 DNA, CDR3 protein. A D gene is named only where the DNA matches it firmly. A clone size is listed for some rows: how often the clone was seen (once, few, many), or a class if it is expanded.

D gene: .; clone size: few; J gene: TRBJ1-3; V gene: TRBV30; CDR3 DNA: TGTGCCTGGAGTGTCCCAGGGAATAGTGGAAACACCATATATTTT; CDR3 protein: CAWSVPGNSGNTIYF
D gene: .; clone size: many; J gene: TRBJ1-4; V gene: TRBV11-2; CDR3 DNA: TGTGCCAGCAGCTTAGATGCAGGACTGTTTTTT; CDR3 protein: CASSLDAGLFF
D gene: .; clone size: many; J gene: TRBJ1-5; V gene: TRBV28; CDR3 DNA: TGTGCCAGTACCGGGGCGGGCAATCAGCCCCAGCATTTT; CDR3 protein: CASTGAGNQPQHF
D gene: .; clone size: many; J gene: TRBJ2-1; V gene: TRBV29-1; CDR3 DNA: TGCAGCGTTGTTTTAGCAGATTACAATGAGCAGTTCTTC; CDR3 protein: CSVVLADYNEQFF
D gene: .; clone size: .; J gene: TRBJ2-2; V gene: TRBV2; CDR3 DNA: TGTGCCAGCAGACGTGCCCCCCAGGGCACCGGGGAGCTGTTTTTT; CDR3 protein: CASRRAPQGTGELFF
D gene: TRBD1; clone size: many; J gene: TRBJ2-3; V gene: TRBV10-3; CDR3 DNA: TGTGCCATCAGTGGACAGGGGGCGGAGACAGATACGCAGTATTTT; CDR3 protein: CAISGQGAETDTQYF
D gene: TRBD1; clone size: few; J gene: TRBJ1-5; V gene: TRBV6-1; CDR3 DNA: TGTGCCAGCGGCTTCGGGACAGGGGGTAATCAGCCCCAGCATTTT; CDR3 protein: CASGFGTGGNQPQHF
D gene: TRBD2; clone size: .; J gene: TRBJ2-7; V gene: TRBV24-1; CDR3 DNA: TGTGCCACCAGTGACTGGAGCGGGAGAGGCAACGAGCAGTACTTC; CDR3 protein: CATSDWSGRGNEQYF
D gene: TRBD1; clone size: few; J gene: TRBJ1-2; V gene: TRBV11-2; CDR3 DNA: TGTGCCAGCAGCTTAGATGGACAGGGTTGGGGCTACACCTTC; CDR3 protein: CASSLDGQGWGYTF
D gene: .; clone size: .; J gene: TRBJ1-2; V gene: TRBV20-1; CDR3 DNA: TGCAGTGCCCGGTTCAAAGATGGCTACACCTTC; CDR3 protein: CSARFKDGYTF
D gene: .; clone size: many; J gene: TRBJ2-1; V gene: TRBV18; CDR3 DNA: TGTGCCAGCTCACCACAACGTAAAAGCTCCTACAATGAGCAGTTCTTC; CDR3 protein: CASSPQRKSSYNEQFF
D gene: TRBD2; clone size: few; J gene: TRBJ2-2; V gene: TRBV18; CDR3 DNA: TGTGCCAGCTCACCCACTAGCGGGGGTTTCGCCGGGGAGCTGTTTTTT; CDR3 protein: CASSPTSGGFAGELFF
D gene: .; clone size: .; J gene: TRBJ2-3; V gene: TRBV7-8; CDR3 DNA: TGTGCCAGCAGCTTAGTCGTCGCGTCGGCAGATACGCAGTATTTT; CDR3 protein: CASSLVVASADTQYF
D gene: .; clone size: many; J gene: TRBJ1-1; V gene: TRBV3-1; CDR3 DNA: TGTGCCAGCAGCGAGTACTTAACCGGGACTACTGAAGCTTTCTTT; CDR3 protein: CASSEYLTGTTEAFF